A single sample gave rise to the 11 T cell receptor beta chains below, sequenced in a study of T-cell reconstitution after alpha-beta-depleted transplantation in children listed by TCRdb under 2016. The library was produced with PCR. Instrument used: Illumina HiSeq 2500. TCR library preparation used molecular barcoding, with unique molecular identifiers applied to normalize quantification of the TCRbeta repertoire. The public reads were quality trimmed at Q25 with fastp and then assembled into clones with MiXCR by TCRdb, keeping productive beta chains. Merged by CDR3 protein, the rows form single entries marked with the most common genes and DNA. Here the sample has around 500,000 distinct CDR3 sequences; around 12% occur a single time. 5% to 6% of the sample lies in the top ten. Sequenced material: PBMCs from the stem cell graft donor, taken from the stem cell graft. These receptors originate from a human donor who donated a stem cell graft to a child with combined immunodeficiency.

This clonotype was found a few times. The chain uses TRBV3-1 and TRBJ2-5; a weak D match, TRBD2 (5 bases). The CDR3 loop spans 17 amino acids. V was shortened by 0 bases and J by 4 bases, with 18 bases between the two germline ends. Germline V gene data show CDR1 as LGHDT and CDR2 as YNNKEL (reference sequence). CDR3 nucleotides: TGTGCCAGCAGCCAAGATCTTACGGGGAGCGTACGAGAGACCCAGTACTTC. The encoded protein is CASSQDLTGSVRETQYF.

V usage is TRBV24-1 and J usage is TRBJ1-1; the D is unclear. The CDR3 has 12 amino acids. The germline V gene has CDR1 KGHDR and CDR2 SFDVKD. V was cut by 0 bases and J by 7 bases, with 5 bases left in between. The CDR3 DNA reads TGTGCCACCAGTGATTTGGGCTATGAAGCTTTCTTT. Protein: CATSDLGYEAFF.

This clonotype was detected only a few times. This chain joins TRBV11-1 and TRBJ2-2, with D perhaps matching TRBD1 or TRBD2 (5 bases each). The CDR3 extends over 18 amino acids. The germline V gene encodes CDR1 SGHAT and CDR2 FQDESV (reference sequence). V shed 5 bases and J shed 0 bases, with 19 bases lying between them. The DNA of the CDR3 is TGTGCCAGCAGCCCCAGTTCATGGGGGAACCCGAACACCGGGGAGCTGTTTTTT. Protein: CASSPSSWGNPNTGELFF. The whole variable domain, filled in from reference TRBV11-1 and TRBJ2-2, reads EAEVAQSPRYKITEKSQAVAFWCDPISGHATLYWYRQILGQGPELLVQFQDESVVDDSQLPKDRFSAERLKGVDSTLKIQPAELGDSAMYLCASSPSSWGNPNTGELFFGEGSRLTVL.

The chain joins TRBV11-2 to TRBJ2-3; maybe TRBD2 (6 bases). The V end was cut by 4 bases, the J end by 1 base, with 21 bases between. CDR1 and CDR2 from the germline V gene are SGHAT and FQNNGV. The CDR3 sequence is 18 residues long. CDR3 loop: CASSSLSPWASGTDTQYF. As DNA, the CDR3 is TGTGCCAGCAGCTCCCTATCCCCGTGGGCTAGCGGCACAGATACGCAGTATTTT.

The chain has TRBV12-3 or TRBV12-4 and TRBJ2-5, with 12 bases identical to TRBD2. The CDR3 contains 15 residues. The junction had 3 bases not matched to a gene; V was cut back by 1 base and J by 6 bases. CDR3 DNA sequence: TGTGCCAGCAGTTTAGGGACTAGCGGGATTCAGACCCAGTACTTC. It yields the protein CASSLGTSGIQTQYF.

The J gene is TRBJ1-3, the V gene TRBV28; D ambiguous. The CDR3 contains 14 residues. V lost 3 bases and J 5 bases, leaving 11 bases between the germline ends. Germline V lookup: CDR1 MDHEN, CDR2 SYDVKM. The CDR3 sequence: CASSLGGTRNTIYF. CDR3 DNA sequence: TGTGCCAGCAGTTTGGGCGGTACCCGAAACACCATATATTTT. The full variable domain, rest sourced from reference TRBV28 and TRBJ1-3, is DVKVTQSSRYLVKRTGEKVFLECVQDMDHENMFWYRQDPGLGLRLIYFSYDVKMKEKGDIPEGYSVSREKKERFSLILESASTNQTSMYLCASSLGGTRNTIYFGEGSWLTVV.

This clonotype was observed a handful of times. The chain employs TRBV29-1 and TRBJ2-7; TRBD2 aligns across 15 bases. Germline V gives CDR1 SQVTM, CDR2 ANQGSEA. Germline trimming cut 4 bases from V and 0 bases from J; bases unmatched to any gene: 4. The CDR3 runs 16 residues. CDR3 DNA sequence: TGCAGCGTTGTGGGACTAGCGGGAGGCAGCTCCTACGAGCAGTACTTC. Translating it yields CSVVGLAGGSSYEQYF.

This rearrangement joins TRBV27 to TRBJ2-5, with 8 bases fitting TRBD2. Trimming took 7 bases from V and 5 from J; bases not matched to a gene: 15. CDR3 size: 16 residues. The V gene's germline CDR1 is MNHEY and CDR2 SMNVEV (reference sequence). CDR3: CASKLGAGGVLETQYF. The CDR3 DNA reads TGTGCCAGCAAACTAGGGGCGGGGGGAGTTCTGGAGACCCAGTACTTC.

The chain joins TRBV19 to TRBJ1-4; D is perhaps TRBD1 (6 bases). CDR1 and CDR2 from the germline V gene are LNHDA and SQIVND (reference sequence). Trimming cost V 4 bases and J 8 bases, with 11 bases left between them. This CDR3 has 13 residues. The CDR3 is CASSTTGTEKLFF. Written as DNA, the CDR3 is TGTGCCAGTAGTACCACCGGGACAGAAAAACTGTTTTTT. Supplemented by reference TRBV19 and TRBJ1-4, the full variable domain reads DGGITQSPKYLFRKEGQNVTLSCEQNLNHDAMYWYRQDPGQGLRLIYYSQIVNDFQKGDIAEGYSVSREKKESFPLTVTSAQKNPTAFYLCASSTTGTEKLFFGSGTQLSVL.

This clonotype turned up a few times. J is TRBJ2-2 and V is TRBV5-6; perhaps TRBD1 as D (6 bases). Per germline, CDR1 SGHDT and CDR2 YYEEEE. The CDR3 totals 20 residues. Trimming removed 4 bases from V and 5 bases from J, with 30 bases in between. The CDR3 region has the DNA TGTGCCAGCAGCCCCCGGAGGTGGGTCGGGACACAAAAGCTGACCGGGGAGCTGTTTTTT. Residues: CASSPRRWVGTQKLTGELFF. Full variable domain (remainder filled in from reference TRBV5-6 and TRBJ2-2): DAGVTQSPTHLIKTRGQQVTLRCSPKSGHDTVSWYQQALGQGPQFIFQYYEEEERQRGNFPDRFSGHQFPNYSSELNVNALLLGDSALYLCASSPRRWVGTQKLTGELFFGEGSRLTVL.

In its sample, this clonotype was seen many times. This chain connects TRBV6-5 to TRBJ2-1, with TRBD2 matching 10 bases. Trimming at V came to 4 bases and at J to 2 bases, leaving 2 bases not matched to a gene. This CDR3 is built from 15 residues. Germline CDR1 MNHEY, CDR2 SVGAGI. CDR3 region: CASSFLAGAYNEQFF. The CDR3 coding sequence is TGTGCCAGCAGTTTCCTAGCGGGAGCCTACAATGAGCAGTTCTTC.